Shown below are 18 T cell receptor beta chains from a single sample sequenced in a study of patients and donors after allogeneic stem cell transplantation. TCRdb re-analysed the RT-PCR reads in MiXCR, keeping a single row per CDR3 protein. This sample yields about 89,000 distinct CDR3 sequences, of which roughly 48% are seen a single time; 50% to 75% belongs to the top ten. The sample taken for sequencing was blood, either unsorted or a sorted T cell fraction (not recorded which). The receptor set was obtained from a human donor who was either an allogeneic HSCT recipient or a stem cell or donor lymphocyte infusion donor (not recorded which). It is not recorded whose cells these are; they may come from a transplant donor.

This chain uses TRBV27 with TRBJ1-2, with TRBD1 as a possible D gene (5 bases). The length of the CDR3 is 13 residues. Germline V gene sequence: CDR1 MNHEY, CDR2 SMNVEV (reference sequence). Trimming took 5 bases from V and 3 from J, leaving 10 bases between them. The CDR3: CASSLGTYYGYTF. In DNA form, the CDR3 reads TGTGCCAGCAGTCTCGGGACTTACTATGGCTACACCTTC.

The rearrangement links TRBV7-3 to TRBJ1-1; the D is unclear. The CDR3 covers 15 residues. Germline V CDR1 and CDR2: SGHTA, FQGTGA. V lost 4 bases to trimming and J lost 1 base, with 13 bases between them. CDR3 sequence reads: CASSSGGGRNTEAFF. The DNA for the CDR3 is TGTGCCAGCAGCTCAGGAGGAGGTCGGAACACTGAAGCTTTCTTT.

A few counts support this clonotype. The chain carries TRBV6-2 or TRBV6-3 and TRBJ1-6, with D perhaps matching TRBD1 (5 bases). Deletions cut 4 bases from V and 0 bases from J, with 7 bases between. Per germline, CDR1 MNHEY and CDR2 SVGEGT. This CDR3 contains 15 residues. As DNA, the CDR3 is TGTGCCAGCAGTTTCGACAGCTCCTATAATTCACCCCTCCACTTT. Translated: CASSFDSSYNSPLHF.

The chain employs TRBV7-9 and TRBJ1-2; D gene uncertain. CDR1 is SEHNR and CDR2 is FQNEAQ in the germline V gene (reference sequence). The CDR3 sequence is 16 residues long. V lost 3 bases and J lost 4, with 18 bases in between. The CDR3 loop reads CASSFGRSVRSYGYTF. The CDR3, as DNA: TGTGCCAGCAGCTTCGGGCGCTCTGTTCGTAGCTATGGCTACACCTTC. The full variable domain, its missing parts supplied by reference TRBV7-9 and TRBJ1-2, is DTGVSQNPRHKITKRGQNVTFRCDPISEHNRLYWYRQTLGQGPEFLTYFQNEAQLEKSRLLSDRFSAERPKGSFSTLEIQRTEQGDSAMYLCASSFGRSVRSYGYTFGSGTRLTVV.

This rearrangement joins TRBV4-3 to TRBJ1-1; D is possibly TRBD1 (5 bases). From germline, CDR1 is LGHNA and CDR2 YSLEER. Trimming pared 1 base from V and 5 bases from J, leaving 8 bases between. This CDR3 is built from 13 residues. CDR3 DNA: TGCGCCAGCAGCCAAGTGAAGGGGACTGAAGCTTTCTTT. Its protein product is CASSQVKGTEAFF.

The rearrangement joins TRBV6-2 or TRBV6-3 to TRBJ1-4; no clear D gene. CDR1 MNHEY and CDR2 SVGEGT come from the germline V gene. Deletions cut 2 bases from V and 6 bases from J, with 16 bases between. This CDR3 has 16 residues. DNA for the CDR3: TGTGCCAGCAGTTACAGGGAGCCAGAGTACGATGAAAAACTGTTTTTT. This codes for CASSYREPEYDEKLFF.

This chain links TRBV19 with TRBJ1-2; 10 bases match TRBD1. J lost 4 bases, V lost 0 bases, and 8 bases had no gene match. Germline-derived CDR1 and CDR2 are LNHDA and SQIVND (reference sequence). The CDR3 runs 17 residues. The CDR3 nucleotides read TGTGCCAGTAGTATAGAAGATCCGGGACAGGGGTTCTATGGCTACACCTTC. It specifies CASSIEDPGQGFYGYTF.

The rearrangement uses TRBV11-2 and TRBJ1-2, with D uncertain. CDR1 SGHAT and CDR2 FQNNGV come from the germline V gene. The V and J ends lost 5 bases and 8 bases respectively, with 15 bases between them. This CDR3 has 13 amino acids. This CDR3 is CASSRLAAEGYTF. DNA for the CDR3: TGTGCCAGCAGCCGATTAGCGGCAGAAGGCTACACCTTC.

CDR3 in amino acids: CASSPGTKGNTEAFF. The CDR3 coding sequence is TGTGCCAGCAGTCCCGGGACGAAGGGGAACACTGAAGCTTTCTTT. The V gene is TRBV28, the J gene TRBJ1-1; TRBD1 might be the D (5 bases). CDR1 MDHEN and CDR2 SYDVKM come from the germline V gene. Trimming left V 5 bases short and J 1 base short, with 14 bases between. The CDR3 totals 15 residues.

V usage is TRBV18 and J usage is TRBJ2-7, with D perhaps matching TRBD1 (6 bases). Trimming took 4 bases from V and 2 from J, leaving 12 bases between them. CDR3 length: 14 amino acids. Germline CDR1 reads KGHSH; CDR2 reads LQKENI. The CDR3 sequence: CASSHDRTTYEQYF. CDR3 DNA: TGTGCCAGCTCACACGACAGGACGACCTACGAGCAGTACTTC.

This clonotype came up a few times. The V and J genes are TRBV6-6 and TRBJ2-1, with 8 bases lining up with TRBD1. This CDR3 is 16 amino acids long. The trim removed 8 bases at V and 4 bases at J, leaving 13 bases unmatched. Germline CDR1 is MNHNY and CDR2 is SVGAGI (reference sequence). The chain's CDR3 is CASVPGQEYPYNEQFF. The CDR3, as DNA: TGTGCCAGCGTCCCGGGACAGGAATACCCATACAATGAGCAGTTCTTC.

The V call is TRBV5-1, the J call TRBJ2-1, with 7 positions matching TRBD2. Germline CDR1 SGHRS, CDR2 YFSETQ. This CDR3 is 15 amino acids long. V lost 4 bases and J lost 10; bases outside the gene matches: 14. The DNA of the CDR3 is TGCGCCAGCAGCCTCGCTAGCGGACGGACTGGGGAGCAGTTCTTC. As protein: CASSLASGRTGEQFF.

This clonotype was seen a handful of times. The chain employs TRBV20-1 and TRBJ1-1; 10 nucleotides line up with TRBD1. Germline values: CDR1 DFQATT, CDR2 SNEGSKA (reference sequence). CDR3 length: 16 amino acids. J was trimmed by 3 bases and V by 2 bases; bases with no gene match: 9. CDR3 loop: CSARPSDRGVYTEAFF. CDR3 sequence (DNA): TGCAGTGCTAGACCTTCGGACAGGGGGGTGTACACTGAAGCTTTCTTT.

The chain has TRBV5-5 and TRBJ1-2; TRBD1 matches 8 bases. CDR1 SGHKS and CDR2 YYEKEE come from the germline V gene (reference sequence). Trimming took 5 bases from V and 6 from J; bases not matched to a gene: 12. CDR3 length: 15 residues. The CDR3 loop reads CASRELPGQVHGYTF. In DNA, the CDR3 is TGTGCCAGCAGAGAACTCCCGGGACAGGTTCATGGCTACACCTTC.

The rearrangement joins TRBV4-2 to TRBJ2-1; TRBD1 is a possible D gene (5 bases). Per the germline V gene, CDR1 is LGHNA and CDR2 is YNFKEQ. CDR3 length equals 16 residues. The V end lost 1 base, the J end lost 10 bases, and 20 bases lay between the germline ends. The CDR3 spells CASSQAGRVGRGEQFF. The CDR3 region has the DNA TGTGCCAGCAGCCAAGCCGGACGAGTTGGTAGGGGAGAGCAGTTCTTC.

The chain couples TRBV11-2 to TRBJ1-2, with D unclear. CDR1 is SGHAT and CDR2 is FQNNGV in the germline V gene. CDR3 length: 15 amino acids. The V end was cut by 5 bases, the J end by 3 bases, with 16 bases between. Here the CDR3 DNA reads TGTGCCAGCAGCCCTTACCATTGGACGGACTATGGCTACACCTTC. This encodes CASSPYHWTDYGYTF.

This clonotype has only a few counts. This chain links TRBV12-3 or TRBV12-4 with TRBJ1-2; TRBD1 is a possible D gene (5 bases). Between the trimmed V and J ends, which lost 6 bases and 4 bases, there was a span of 12 bases. The CDR3 totals 13 residues. CDR3 nucleotide sequence: TGTGCCAGCAGACCACCGACAGTCTATGGCTACACCTTC. This encodes CASRPPTVYGYTF.

This clonotype was seen more than once but under ten times. V is TRBV25-1 and J is TRBJ1-4; a weak D match, TRBD1 (6 bases). This CDR3 spans 16 amino acids. The V end lost 5 bases, the J end lost 6 bases, and 19 bases lay between the germline ends. Germline lookup yields CDR1 MGHDK and CDR2 SYGVNS. The CDR3 region is CASSSPPGDSYEKLFF. DNA for the CDR3: TGTGCCAGCAGTTCTCCACCAGGGGACTCTTATGAAAAACTGTTTTTT.